The 13 T cell receptor beta chains in this list originate from one sample, sequenced in a study of regulatory T cells in long-lasting Graves disease (dated by TCRdb to the early 2020s). What this sample's time point label stands for: newly diagnosed GD, antithyroid drugs for less than 3 months. For both TCR sequencing and RNA sequencing, RNA was extracted from PBMCs using TRIzol. The library came from multiplex PCR. Sequencing took place on an Illumina HiSeq 4000. TCR beta libraries were built with iRepertoire HTBI primers and Arm-PCR amplification of CDR3 regions. The raw public data were reprocessed by TCRdb itself: fastp quality trimming at Q25, MiXCR clonotype calling, in-frame beta chains only. Rows merge per CDR3 protein into single entries with the most common DNA and genes. Across this sample there are 350,000 to 550,000 distinct CDR3 sequences, with roughly 15% seen only once. Around a sixth of the sample belongs to the ten largest clones.

These same records also appear under a second study, on T cells in Graves' hyperthyroidism and ophthalmopathy.

The specimen was peripheral blood mononuclear cells (PBMCs), collected at new diagnosis, from a patient treated with antithyroid drugs. The receptors derive from a woman between 45 and 60 years old with Graves disease. Donor details come from another sample of the same person, matched by shared clones.

The rearrangement uses TRBV18 and TRBJ1-5; D might be TRBD1 (6 bases). V lost 6 bases and J lost 3, with 12 bases in between. Germline V lookup: CDR1 KGHSH, CDR2 LQKENI. This CDR3 is 14 amino acids long. The CDR3 reads CASSLNRDNQPQHF. Written as DNA, the CDR3 is TGTGCCAGCTCCCTAAACAGGGACAATCAGCCCCAGCATTTT.

In this sample, this clonotype turned up many times. This chain joins TRBV25-1 and TRBJ2-3; 12 bases agree with TRBD2. Losses at the gene ends were 6 bases for V and 4 bases for J; bases not matched to a gene: 8. This CDR3 contains 16 residues. Germline V gene lookup returns CDR1 MGHDK and CDR2 SYGVNS. The CDR3 loop is CASSAGLAGLSDTQYF. CDR3 coding DNA: TGTGCCAGCAGCGCCGGACTAGCGGGATTGTCAGATACGCAGTATTTT.

The chain uses TRBV19 and TRBJ2-3; 11 nucleotides agree with TRBD2. The V gene's germline CDR1 is LNHDA and CDR2 SQIVND (reference sequence). V lost 3 bases and J lost 3; bases outside the gene matches: 14. The CDR3 contains 19 residues. The CDR3 DNA is TGTGCCAGTAGTATCCAAGGGACTAGCGGATCTAGCAGGACAGATACGCAGTATTTT. It codes for CASSIQGTSGSSRTDTQYF.

This clonotype was observed at least ten times. CDR3: CASSVLWGASGNTIYF. CDR3 DNA sequence: TGTGCCAGCAGTGTACTGTGGGGGGCGAGTGGAAACACCATATATTTT. The chain links TRBV2 to TRBJ1-3; possibly TRBD1 for D (6 bases). Germline CDR1 and CDR2: SNHLY and FYNNEI. V lost 4 bases to trimming and J lost 3 bases, with 16 bases between them. The CDR3 is 16 residues long. The complete variable domain, with remaining parts taken from reference TRBV2 and TRBJ1-3, reads EPEVTQTPSHQVTQMGQEVILRCVPISNHLYFYWYRQILGQKVEFLVSFYNNEISEKSEIFDDQFSVERPDGSNFTLKIRSTKLEDSAMYFCASSVLWGASGNTIYFGEGSWLTVV.

This clonotype was counted ten times or more. V gene TRBV7-3 combines with J gene TRBJ2-1; a weak D match, TRBD2 (6 bases). The CDR3 sequence is 15 residues long. CDR1 and CDR2 from the germline V gene are SGHTA and FQGTGA. Trimming removed 0 bases at V and 4 bases at J, with 10 bases between. CDR3 residues: CASSLTGSAYNEQFF. DNA for the CDR3: TGTGCCAGCAGCTTAACCGGGAGTGCGTACAATGAGCAGTTCTTC.

This clonotype was counted only a few times. V and J are TRBV24-1 and TRBJ2-1; 7 bases are shared with TRBD1. There are 15 residues in the CDR3. Germline V gene sequence: CDR1 KGHDR, CDR2 SFDVKD. V lost 2 bases to trimming and J lost 9 bases; unmatched junction nucleotides: 9. The CDR3, as DNA: TGTGCCACCAGTGATTCTCGGACAGGTTGGGCTGAGCAGTTCTTC. Translated: CATSDSRTGWAEQFF.

This clonotype has at least ten counts. This chain joins TRBV20-1 and TRBJ2-1, with 11 bases lining up with TRBD2. The V segment lost 3 bases and the J segment 8 bases; nucleotides outside the gene matches: 9. The CDR3 spans 15 residues. Germline V CDR1 and CDR2: DFQATT, SNEGSKA (reference sequence). Written as DNA, the CDR3 is TGCAGTGCTAGTGTTCTAGCGGGAGGAAGGTATGAGCAGTTCTTC. It yields the protein CSASVLAGGRYEQFF.

This clonotype occurred many times. The gene calls are TRBV7-9 and TRBJ2-1, with a tentative D call TRBD1 (5 bases). The CDR3 length is 15 residues. V was shortened by 5 bases and J by 0 bases, with 11 bases between the two germline ends. The germline V gene encodes CDR1 SEHNR and CDR2 FQNEAQ (reference sequence). The CDR3 DNA is TGTGCCAGCAGCCCCTCACAGGTCTCCTACAATGAGCAGTTCTTC. Translation gives CASSPSQVSYNEQFF.

The chain combines TRBV6-2 or TRBV6-3 with TRBJ2-3, with D hard to call. The ends were cut back, 3 bases at V and 2 bases at J, with 12 bases in the middle. This CDR3 is built from 15 residues. From germline, CDR1 is MNHEY and CDR2 SVGEGT. CDR3 coding DNA: TGTGCCAGCAGTTATGCCGAGACACTCACAGATACGCAGTATTTT. It is translated as CASSYAETLTDTQYF.

This clonotype was recorded many times. The J gene is TRBJ1-1, the V gene TRBV30; no firm D call. CDR1 and CDR2 (germline): GTSNPN, SVGIG (reference sequence). The CDR3 is 16 residues long. Between the trimmed V and J ends, which lost 0 bases and 9 bases, there was a span of 23 bases. The CDR3 here is CAWSVLEARSAIKAFF. The CDR3 region has the DNA TGTGCCTGGAGTGTACTCGAGGCAAGGAGCGCGATCAAAGCTTTCTTT.

The chain links TRBV20-1 to TRBJ2-2; weak D call: TRBD2 (5 bases). CDR1 is DFQATT and CDR2 is SNEGSKA in the germline V gene (reference sequence). This CDR3 contains 17 residues. V was clipped by 0 bases and J by 0 bases, with 14 bases between them. The CDR3 DNA is TGCAGTGCTAGAGATCGGCGGGCCCTCGCGAACACCGGGGAGCTGTTTTTT. This encodes CSARDRRALANTGELFF.

V gene TRBV10-2 combines with J gene TRBJ2-3, with D possibly TRBD2 on 5 matching bases. This CDR3 is built from 15 residues. The ends were cut back, 3 bases at V and 2 bases at J, with 12 bases in the middle. Per the germline V gene, CDR1 is WSHSY and CDR2 is SAAADI. The CDR3, as DNA: TGCGCCAGCAGTGATCTTGGGAGAAACACAGATACGCAGTATTTT. Translating it yields CASSDLGRNTDTQYF.

In this sample, this clonotype turned up many times. This chain uses TRBV14 with TRBJ2-1; D is perhaps TRBD1 (6 bases). The V gene's germline CDR1 is SGHDN and CDR2 FVKESK. Trimming shortened V by 1 base and J by 8 bases, and 12 bases separated the two germline ends. The CDR3 extends over 14 amino acids. CDR3 sequence (DNA): TGTGCCAGCAGCCAAGTCCCACAGGGTGATGAGCAGTTCTTC. Amino acids: CASSQVPQGDEQFF.